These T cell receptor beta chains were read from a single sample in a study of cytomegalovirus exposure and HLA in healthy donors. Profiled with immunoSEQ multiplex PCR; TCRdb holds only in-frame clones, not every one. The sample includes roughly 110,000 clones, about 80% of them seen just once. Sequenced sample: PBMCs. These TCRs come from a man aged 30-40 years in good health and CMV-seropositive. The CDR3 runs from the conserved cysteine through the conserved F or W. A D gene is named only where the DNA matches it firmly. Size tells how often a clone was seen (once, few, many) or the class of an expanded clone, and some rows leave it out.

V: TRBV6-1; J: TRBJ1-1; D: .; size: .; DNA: TGTGCCAGCAGTGAGTTCCGGAACACTGAAGCTTTCTTT; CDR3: CASSEFRNTEAFF
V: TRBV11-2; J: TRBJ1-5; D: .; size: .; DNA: TGTGCCAGCACCCCTCTAGGGGATCAGCCCCAGCATTTT; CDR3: CASTPLGDQPQHF
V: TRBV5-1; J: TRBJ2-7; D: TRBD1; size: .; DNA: TGCGCCAGCAGCCCATCTCCGGGACAGGCCTACGAGCAGTACTTC; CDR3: CASSPSPGQAYEQYF
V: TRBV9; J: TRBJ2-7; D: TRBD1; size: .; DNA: TGTGCCAGCAGCGTAGGGCTGGGGACAGCCGAGTACGAGCAGTACTTC; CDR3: CASSVGLGTAEYEQYF
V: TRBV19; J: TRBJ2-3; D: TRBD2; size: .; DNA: TGTGCCAGTAGTACCAGGAGTAGCGGGGGGCCCACAGATACGCAGTATTTT; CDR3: CASSTRSSGGPTDTQYF
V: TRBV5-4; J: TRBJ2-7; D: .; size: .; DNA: TGTGCCAGCAGCCAGGGGGACTCGTCGTCCGAGCAGTACTTC; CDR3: CASSQGDSSSEQYF
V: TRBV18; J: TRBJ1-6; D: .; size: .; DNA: TGTGCCAGCTCACCTTCGGGGTCCTATAATTCACCCCTCCACTTT; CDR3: CASSPSGSYNSPLHF
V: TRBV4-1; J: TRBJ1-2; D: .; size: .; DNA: TGCGCCAGCAGCCAATATGGGGCGGCCCACTATGGCTACACCTTC; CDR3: CASSQYGAAHYGYTF
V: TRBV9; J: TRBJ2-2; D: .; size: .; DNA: TGTGCCAGCAGCGTTGGACATAACGTCGGGGAGCTGTTTTTT; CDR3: CASSVGHNVGELFF
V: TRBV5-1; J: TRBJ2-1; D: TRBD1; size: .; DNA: TGCGCCAGCACCCAACAAACAGGGGGTTTTGTGAATGAGCAGTTCTTC; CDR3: CASTQQTGGFVNEQFF
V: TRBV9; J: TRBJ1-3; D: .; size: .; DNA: TGTGCCAGCAGCGTACTCCCCTTCGGGGACTCTGGAAACACCATATATTTT; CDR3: CASSVLPFGDSGNTIYF
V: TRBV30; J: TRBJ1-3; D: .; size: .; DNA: TGTGCCTGGACTTCCTCTGGAAACACCATATATTTT; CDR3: CAWTSSGNTIYF
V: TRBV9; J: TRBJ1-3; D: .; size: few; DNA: TGTGCCAGCAGCGTAGCTGGGGCACTCTCTGGAAACACCATATATTTT; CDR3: CASSVAGALSGNTIYF
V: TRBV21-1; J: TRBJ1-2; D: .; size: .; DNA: TGTGCCAGCAGCAAAGCTCGGGGGGCGAGCTATGGCTACACCTTC; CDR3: CASSKARGASYGYTF
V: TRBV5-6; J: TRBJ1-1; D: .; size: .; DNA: TGTGCCAGCAGCCATGTAACACTGAACACTGAAGCTTTCTTT; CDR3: CASSHVTLNTEAFF
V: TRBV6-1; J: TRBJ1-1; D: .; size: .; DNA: TGTGCCAGCAGTTATGATACCGGACAGATTGAAGCTTTCTTT; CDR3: CASSYDTGQIEAFF
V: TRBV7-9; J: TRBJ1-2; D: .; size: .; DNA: TGTGCCAGCAGCTCCGGGGTGGGCTACACCTTC; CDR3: CASSSGVGYTF
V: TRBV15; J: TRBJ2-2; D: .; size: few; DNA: TGTGCCACCAGCAGAGAACAGGGGGGGCACACCGGGGAGCTGTTTTTT; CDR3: CATSREQGGHTGELFF
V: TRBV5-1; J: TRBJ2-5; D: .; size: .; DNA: TGCGCCAGCAGCTTGGGACAACAAGAGACCCAGTACTTC; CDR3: CASSLGQQETQYF
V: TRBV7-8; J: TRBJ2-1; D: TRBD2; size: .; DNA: TGTGCCAGCAGATTGATGGGACTAGCGGGGGGGGAGTTCTTC; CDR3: CASRLMGLAGGEFF
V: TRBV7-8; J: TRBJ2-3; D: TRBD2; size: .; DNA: TGTGCCAGCAGGTCAACTAGCGGGGGGCTAGATACGCAGTATTTT; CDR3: CASRSTSGGLDTQYF
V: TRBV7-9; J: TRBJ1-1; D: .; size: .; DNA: TGTGCCAGCAGCTCCAAAGCGGGAGGCACTGAAGCTTTCTTT; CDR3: CASSSKAGGTEAFF
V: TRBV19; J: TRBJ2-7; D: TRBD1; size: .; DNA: TGTGCCAGTCGAAGAGGGACAGGGAACGAGCAGTACTTC; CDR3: CASRRGTGNEQYF
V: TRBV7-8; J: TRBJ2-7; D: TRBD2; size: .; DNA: TGTGCCAGCAGCTTAGGGGGGGGACTATCTTACGAGCAGTACTTC; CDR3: CASSLGGGLSYEQYF
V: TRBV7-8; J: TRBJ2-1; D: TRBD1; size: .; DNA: TGTGCCAGCAGCCCCTCAGGGGGTTTGGGGACCTACAATGAGCAGTTCTTC; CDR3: CASSPSGGLGTYNEQFF
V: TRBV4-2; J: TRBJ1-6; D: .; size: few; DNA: TGTGCCAGCAGCCATCTGGACAGCACTAATTCACCCCTCCACTTT; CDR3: CASSHLDSTNSPLHF
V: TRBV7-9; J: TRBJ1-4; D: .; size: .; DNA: TGTGCCAGCAGCACGGTTGTTAATGAAAAACTGTTTTTT; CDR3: CASSTVVNEKLFF
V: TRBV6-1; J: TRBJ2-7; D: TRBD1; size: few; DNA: TGTGCCAGCAGTGAAGCTACAGGGGGGTCCTACGAGCAGTACTTC; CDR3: CASSEATGGSYEQYF
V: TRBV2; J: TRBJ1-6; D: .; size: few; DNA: TGTGCCAGCAGTCGTGGGTGGAGTTCACCCCTCCACTTT; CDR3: CASSRGWSSPLHF
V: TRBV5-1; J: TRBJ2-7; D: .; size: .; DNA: TGCGCCAGCAGCTTGGTGCAGGGAAGCTACGAGCAGTACTTC; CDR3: CASSLVQGSYEQYF
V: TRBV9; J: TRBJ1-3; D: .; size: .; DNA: TGTGCCAGCAGCGTAGCGGGCAGACAGAGCTCTGGAAACACCATATATTTT; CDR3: CASSVAGRQSSGNTIYF
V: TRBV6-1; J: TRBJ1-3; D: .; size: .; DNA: TGTGCCAGCACTCTCAGCTCTGGAAACACCATATATTTT; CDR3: CASTLSSGNTIYF
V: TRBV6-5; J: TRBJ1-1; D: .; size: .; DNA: TGTGCCAGCAGTTACTCGGAGCCCCTAAGGAACACTGAAGCTTTCTTT; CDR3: CASSYSEPLRNTEAFF
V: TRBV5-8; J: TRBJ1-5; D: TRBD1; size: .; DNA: TGTGCCAGCAGCTTGGACGGGACAGGGAGACAGCCCCAGCATTTT; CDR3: CASSLDGTGRQPQHF
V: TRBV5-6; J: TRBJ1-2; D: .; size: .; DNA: TGTGCCAGCAGCTTGGGAAAGAGTAACTACTATGGCTACACCTTC; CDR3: CASSLGKSNYYGYTF
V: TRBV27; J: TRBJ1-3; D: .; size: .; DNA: TGTGCCAGCAAAAGACAGGCGAGCTCTGGAAACACCATATATTTT; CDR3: CASKRQASSGNTIYF
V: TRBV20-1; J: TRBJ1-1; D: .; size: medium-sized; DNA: TGCAGTGCTAGACAGGAACCTGAAGCTTTCTTT; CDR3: CSARQEPEAFF
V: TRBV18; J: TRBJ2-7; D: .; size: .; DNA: TGTGCCAGCTCACCGACCGGAGGGGTAACCTACGAGCAGTACTTC; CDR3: CASSPTGGVTYEQYF
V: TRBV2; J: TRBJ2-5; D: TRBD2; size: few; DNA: TGTGCCAGCAGGGGTGGGAGGGAAGAGACCCAGTACTTC; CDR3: CASRGGREETQYF
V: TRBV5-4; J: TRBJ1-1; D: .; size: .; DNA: TGTGCCAGCAACGGTCAGAACACTGAAGCTTTCTTT; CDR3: CASNGQNTEAFF
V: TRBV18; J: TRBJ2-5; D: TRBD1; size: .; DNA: TGTGCCAGCTCACCGAACAGACAGGGGGGGAAGACCCAGTACTTC; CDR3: CASSPNRQGGKTQYF
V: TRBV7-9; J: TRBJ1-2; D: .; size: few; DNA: TGTGCCAGCAGCTACAGGACAGACTCCCTGGAGAACTATGGCTACACCTTC; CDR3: CASSYRTDSLENYGYTF
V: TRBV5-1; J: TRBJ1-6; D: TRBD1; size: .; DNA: TGCGCCAGCAGCTTGGATGCAGGGACAGCTAATTCACCCCTCCACTTT; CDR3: CASSLDAGTANSPLHF
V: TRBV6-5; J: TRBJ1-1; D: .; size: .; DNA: TGTGCCAGCAGAAACAGGATGAACACTGAAGCTTTCTTT; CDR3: CASRNRMNTEAFF
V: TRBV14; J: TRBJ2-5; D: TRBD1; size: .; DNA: TGTGCCAGCAGCCACGTCGGGACAGGCTGGTACGAGACCCAGTACTTC; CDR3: CASSHVGTGWYETQYF
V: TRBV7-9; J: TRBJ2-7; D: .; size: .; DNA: TGTGCCAGCATCAAAGACAGGAGCTCCTACGAGCAGTACTTC; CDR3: CASIKDRSSYEQYF
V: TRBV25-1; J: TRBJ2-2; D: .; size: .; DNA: TGTGCCAGCAGTGCCGATTTTAGGACAGAGCAGGGCGGGGAGCTGTTTTTT; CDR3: CASSADFRTEQGGELFF
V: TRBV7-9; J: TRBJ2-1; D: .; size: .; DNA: TGTGCCAGCAGCTTAGTGGCAGGGGATTACAATGAGCAGTTCTTC; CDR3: CASSLVAGDYNEQFF
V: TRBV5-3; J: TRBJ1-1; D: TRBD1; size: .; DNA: TGTGCCAGAAGCTTGGGACAGGGGGCCTGGGGGAAGACTGAAGCTTTCTTT; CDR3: CARSLGQGAWGKTEAFF
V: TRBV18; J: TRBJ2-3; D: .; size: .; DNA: TGTGCCAGCTCACCCCCGGACAGAGTCCAGGATACGCAGTATTTT; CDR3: CASSPPDRVQDTQYF
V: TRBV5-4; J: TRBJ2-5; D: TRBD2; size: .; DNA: TGTGCCAGCAGCTTGCCGGGGGGGCCGGAGGAGACCCAGTACTTC; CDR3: CASSLPGGPEETQYF
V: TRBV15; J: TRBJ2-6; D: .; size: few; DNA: TGTGCCACCAGCAGCCGCTCTGGGGCCAACGTCCTGACTTTC; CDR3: CATSSRSGANVLTF
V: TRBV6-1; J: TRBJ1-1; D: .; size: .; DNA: TGTGCCAGCAGTGAAGGTTTCCAGGTTCCGAACACTGAAGCTTTCTTT; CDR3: CASSEGFQVPNTEAFF